This T cell receptor beta chain emerged from a study of OX40 agonist ivuxolimab in advanced cancers. Samples were taken at baseline and on day 1 of cycles 4 and 7. Clones were read by immunoSEQ multiplex PCR, and TCRdb kept only the in-frame ones, dropping some. This sample carries 21,000 or so clones, 85% to 90% of them seen once, and the ten largest clones take over 20%. The germline V gene has CDR1 SGHNT and CDR2 YYREEE (reference sequence). The CDR3 sequence is 16 residues long. The V and J ends lost 0 bases and 2 bases, in that order; junction bases with no gene match: 3. Sequences were derived from CD4+ or CD8+ T cells sorted from blood, sampled in a trial of the OX40 agonist ivuxolimab. The receptor was isolated from an adult with an advanced solid tumor such as melanoma, head and neck, liver or kidney cancer. The chain carries TRBV5-4 and TRBJ2-3, with 10 bases fitting TRBD2. CDR3 nucleotides: TGTGCCAGCAGCTTGGGGACTAGCGGCTACACAGATACGCAGTATTTT. Translation: CASSLGTSGYTDTQYF. Using reference TRBV5-4 and TRBJ2-3 for the parts outside the CDR3, the full variable domain is ETGVTQSPTHLIKTRGQQVTLRCSSQSGHNTVSWYQQALGQGPQFIFQYYREEENGRGNFPPRFSGLQFPNYSSELNVNALELDDSALYLCASSLGTSGYTDTQYFGPGTRLTVL.